The 23 T cell receptor beta chains in this list originate from one sample, sequenced in a study of shared clonotypes between healthy human individuals. Produced via immunoSEQ multiplex PCR; TCRdb's table is partial and in-frame only. This sample has about 1 million clones, with about 80% found just once. The sample was memory CD4+ T cells sorted from blood. Subset here: CD45RA-negative fraction. The source is a man in his late teens or twenties in good health.

There are many counts of this clone. This chain links TRBV2 with TRBJ1-1; possible D gene TRBD1, 5 bases. The length of the CDR3 is 15 residues. CDR1 is SNHLY, CDR2 FYNNEI, per germline. The V gene lost 4 bases and the J gene lost 3 bases, with 15 bases spanning the gap. CDR3 residues: CASSVIAGFDTEAFF. The CDR3 DNA sequence: TGTGCCAGCAGTGTAATCGCAGGGTTCGACACTGAAGCTTTCTTT.

V usage is TRBV7-2 and J usage is TRBJ2-3, with D unresolved. V shed 1 base and J shed 0 bases, with 11 bases lying between them. The CDR3 has 16 residues. Germline CDR1 and CDR2: SGHTA and FQGNSA. CDR3 in DNA: TGTGCCAGCAGCTTAGGGGCATGGAGTAGCACAGATACGCAGTATTTT. Its protein product is CASSLGAWSSTDTQYF.

The table lists this clone with many counts. The chain links TRBV11-2 to TRBJ2-3, with D tentatively TRBD2 (6 bases). CDR3 length: 16 residues. Deletions cut 2 bases from V and 1 base from J, with 13 bases between. Germline V gene data show CDR1 as SGHAT and CDR2 as FQNNGV. Written as DNA, the CDR3 is TGTGCCAGCAGCTTACAGGGTAGCGGCCGCACAGATACGCAGTATTTT. Residues: CASSLQGSGRTDTQYF.

This chain uses TRBV19 with TRBJ1-2; 8 bases match TRBD1. Germline assignment: CDR1 LNHDA and CDR2 SQIVND (reference sequence). CDR3 size: 16 residues. V dropped 6 bases and J dropped 6; count of bases not matched to a gene: 15. CDR3 amino acids: CASSPWTGQGRNGYTF. In DNA, the CDR3 is TGTGCCAGTAGCCCGTGGACAGGACAGGGTCGGAATGGCTACACCTTC. The whole variable domain, filled in from reference TRBV19 and TRBJ1-2, reads DGGITQSPKYLFRKEGQNVTLSCEQNLNHDAMYWYRQDPGQGLRLIYYSQIVNDFQKGDIAEGYSVSREKKESFPLTVTSAQKNPTAFYLCASSPWTGQGRNGYTFGSGTRLTVV.

The V gene is TRBV19, the J gene TRBJ1-1; 10 bases fit TRBD1. Per germline, CDR1 LNHDA and CDR2 SQIVND (reference sequence). With 9 bases clipped from V and 3 bases from J, the junction kept 7 bases outside the gene matches. This CDR3 contains 14 residues. The CDR3 coding sequence is TGTGCCAGCAGAGATGGGACAGGGGACACTGAAGCTTTCTTT. Its protein product is CASRDGTGDTEAFF.

This clone was counted only a few times. The chain has TRBV5-1 and TRBJ2-1; 7 nucleotides align to TRBD1. CDR1 is SGHRS and CDR2 is YFSETQ in the germline V gene. V was clipped by 0 bases and J by 5 bases; unmatched bases: 5. The length of the CDR3 is 15 residues. The CDR3 DNA sequence: TGCGCCAGCAGCTTGGGTGGACAGGTCGACAATGAGCAGTTCTTC. This gives the protein CASSLGGQVDNEQFF.

This clone was detected once. The identical CDR3 is also encoded by other nucleotide sequences in the sample. The V gene is TRBV5-1, the J gene TRBJ2-7; 11 bases match TRBD2. Trimming at V came to 4 bases and at J to 3 bases, leaving 3 bases not matched to a gene. Germline CDR1 and CDR2: SGHRS and YFSETQ. The CDR3 contains 14 residues. The CDR3: CASSRGTSGYEQYF. CDR3 nucleotide sequence: TGCGCCAGCAGCCGGGGGACTAGCGGCTACGAGCAGTACTTC.

This clone has more than one count but fewer than ten. CDR3 DNA: TGTGCCAGCCAAAAAGGAGACAGGGGTGGAACCAAAAACATTCAGTACTTC. Amino acids: CASQKGDRGGTKNIQYF. J is TRBJ2-4 and V is TRBV28, with 8 bases identical to TRBD1. V shed 8 bases, J shed 2 bases, and the junction held 14 bases outside the gene matches. The germline V gene has CDR1 MDHEN and CDR2 SYDVKM. There are 17 residues in the CDR3.

This clone has more than one count but fewer than ten. This chain joins TRBV15 and TRBJ1-5, with D unresolved. Per germline, CDR1 LNHNV and CDR2 YYDKDF (reference sequence). The CDR3 is made up of 15 amino acids. V was shortened by 3 bases and J by 7 bases, with 16 bases between the two germline ends. For the CDR3, the DNA is TGTGCCACCAGCAGTGATAGCGGGTCGGGCCAGCCCCAGCATTTT. Protein: CATSSDSGSGQPQHF.

This sequence joins TRBV6-1 and TRBJ1-4, with D unresolved. Germline CDR1 reads MNHNS; CDR2 reads SASEGT. Deletions cut 3 bases from V and 8 bases from J, with 10 bases between. The CDR3 is 13 amino acids. The CDR3 nucleotides are TGTGCCAGCAGTGATTCGACACTGGAAAAACTGTTTTTT. Translated: CASSDSTLEKLFF.

The gene calls are TRBV28 and TRBJ2-7; 7 bases line up with TRBD1. Germline loops: CDR1 MDHEN, CDR2 SYDVKM. The CDR3 consists of 14 residues. The junction had 7 bases not matched to a gene; V was cut back by 8 bases and J by 0 bases. CDR3: CASHGAGGSYEQYF. The DNA for the CDR3 is TGTGCCAGCCATGGAGCAGGGGGCTCCTACGAGCAGTACTTC.

The V gene is TRBV7-9, the J gene TRBJ1-3; D is perhaps TRBD1 (5 bases). The CDR3 runs 14 residues. Germline CDR1 and CDR2: SEHNR and FQNEAQ (reference sequence). V was cut by 1 base and J by 7 bases, with 11 bases left in between. CDR3 residues: CASSLVGRDNTIYF. The CDR3 nucleotides read TGTGCCAGCAGCTTAGTAGGCAGGGATAACACCATATATTTT.

DNA for the CDR3: TGTGCCAGCAGTGAATGGTCCGGGCAGGGCGGGAATGAAAAACTGTTTTTT. It codes for CASSEWSGQGGNEKLFF. This chain connects TRBV25-1 to TRBJ1-4; perhaps TRBD1 as D (5 bases). V shed 1 base and J shed 5 bases, with 17 bases lying between them. The CDR3 sequence is 17 residues long. Germline V gene data show CDR1 as MGHDK and CDR2 as SYGVNS.

The V call is TRBV29-1, the J call TRBJ2-3; TRBD2 agrees at 7 bases. This CDR3 comprises 13 residues. In germline, CDR1 is SQVTM, CDR2 ANQGSEA. Trimming cost V 7 bases and J 6 bases; bases outside gene matches: 10. The CDR3 sequence: CSARGSGRDTQYF. DNA for the CDR3: TGCAGCGCTCGGGGTTCCGGGAGGGATACGCAGTATTTT.

The gene calls are TRBV7-2 and TRBJ2-5; 10 nucleotides line up with TRBD1. The CDR3 length is 13 residues. The trim removed 5 bases at V and 4 bases at J, leaving 1 base unmatched. Germline V lookup: CDR1 SGHTA, CDR2 FQGNSA. CDR3 loop: CASSRQGAETQYF. As DNA, the CDR3 is TGTGCCAGCAGCAGACAGGGGGCAGAGACCCAGTACTTC.

The J gene is TRBJ2-1, the V gene TRBV11-2, with 11 bases lining up with TRBD2. Germline V CDR1 and CDR2: SGHAT, FQNNGV. There are 15 residues in the CDR3. The junction had 3 bases not matched to a gene; V was cut back by 5 bases and J by 3 bases. DNA of the CDR3: TGTGCCAGCAGCCCACTAGCGGGGGTCTACAATGAGCAGTTCTTC. It specifies CASSPLAGVYNEQFF.

The rearrangement uses TRBV5-1 and TRBJ2-7; possibly TRBD1 for D (6 bases). The germline gives CDR1 SGHRS, CDR2 YFSETQ. The CDR3 is 13 amino acids. Deletions cut 4 bases from V and 2 bases from J, with 10 bases between. CDR3 nucleotide sequence: TGCGCCAGCAGCATGGACAGAGCCTACGAGCAGTACTTC. Translation gives CASSMDRAYEQYF.

V and J are TRBV9 and TRBJ2-1; possibly TRBD1 or TRBD2 for D (6 bases each). CDR1 is SGDLS and CDR2 is YYNGEE in the germline V gene. V was shortened by 0 bases and J by 13 bases, with 23 bases between the two germline ends. The CDR3 loop spans 16 amino acids. The CDR3 region has the DNA TGTGCCAGCAGCGTAGCCTCGGAGCTAGGGGGGATACCACAGTTCTTC. As protein: CASSVASELGGIPQFF.

The J gene is TRBJ2-1, the V gene TRBV27, with TRBD2 identical over 12 bases. Germline V lookup: CDR1 MNHEY, CDR2 SMNVEV (reference sequence). CDR3 length: 20 residues. V lost 2 bases, J lost 7 bases, and 18 bases stayed unmatched. CDR3 region: CASSLRLASGRAPPGNEQFF. Written as DNA, the CDR3 is TGTGCCAGCAGTTTACGATTGGCTAGCGGGAGGGCCCCCCCAGGGAATGAGCAGTTCTTC.

This clone was seen a few times. CDR3 sequence reads: CASSVGDGEHQPQHF. The CDR3 region has the DNA TGTGCCAGCAGCGTAGGGGACGGCGAGCATCAGCCCCAGCATTTT. The chain carries TRBV9 and TRBJ1-5; the D gene is possibly TRBD1 (5 bases). V was pared by 0 bases and J by 5 bases, with 12 bases between. CDR3 length: 15 amino acids. Germline CDR1 SGDLS, CDR2 YYNGEE. The whole variable domain, filled in from reference TRBV9 and TRBJ1-5, reads DSGVTQTPKHLITATGQRVTLRCSPRSGDLSVYWYQQSLDQGLQFLIQYYNGEERAKGNILERFSAQQFPDLHSELNLSSLELGDSALYFCASSVGDGEHQPQHFGDGTRLSIL.

This chain connects TRBV29-1 to TRBJ2-7; tentatively, D is TRBD1 (6 bases). Trimming cost V 2 bases and J 5 bases, with 10 bases left between them. Germline CDR1 SQVTM, CDR2 ANQGSEA. This CDR3 is 12 amino acids long. The CDR3 coding sequence is TGCAGCGTTGAACCAGGGGCAAACGAGCAGTACTTC. Translating gives CSVEPGANEQYF.

The chain couples TRBV4-1 to TRBJ1-5, with a tentative D call TRBD1 (5 bases). In germline, CDR1 is MGHRA, CDR2 YSYEKL. The CDR3 runs to 17 residues. With 1 base removed from V and 6 bases from J, the gap between germline ends came to 19 bases. DNA for the CDR3: TGCGCCAGCAGCCAAGGGGCGGGGGTCTTAGTTGGTCAGCCCCAGCATTTT. Protein: CASSQGAGVLVGQPQHF.

This clone was observed once. V gene TRBV28 combines with J gene TRBJ1-4; possibly TRBD1 for D (5 bases). The germline V and J ends were trimmed by 2 bases and 5 bases, with 12 bases remaining between them. The CDR3 loop spans 15 amino acids. The germline V gene has CDR1 MDHEN and CDR2 SYDVKM. The CDR3 spells CASSLTEGFNEKLFF. DNA for the CDR3: TGTGCCAGCAGTTTAACGGAGGGGTTCAATGAAAAACTGTTTTTT.